Listed below are T cell receptor beta chains from one sample, sequenced in a study of control samples from healthy donors and cancer patients. This table comes from immunoSEQ multiplex PCR, and its TCRdb copy is limited to in-frame clones, with some not included. The sample includes about 410,000 clones, 80% to 95% of them seen just once. Sequencing was performed on PBMCs. The receptors here all came from a man aged 40-55 years with head and neck cancer. Each CDR3 is given with its conserved first and last residue. The order of the fields is D gene, J gene, clone size, V gene, CDR3 protein, CDR3 DNA. The D gene is left open where the match is weak. Some rows have no size entry. The others give once, few or many, or a class for an expanded clone.

. TRBJ2-5 . TRBV7-2 CASSLVWETQYF TGTGCCAGCAGCTTAGTTTGGGAGACCCAGTACTTC
. TRBJ2-7 . TRBV11-2 CASSFSQGGPYEQYF TGTGCCAGCAGCTTCTCACAGGGGGGGCCCTACGAGCAGTACTTC
. TRBJ2-1 . TRBV6-4 CASSDGPSYNEQFF TGTGCCAGCAGTGACGGCCCCTCCTACAATGAGCAGTTCTTC
. TRBJ1-2 once TRBV28 CASSSRSYGYTF TGTGCCAGCAGTAGCAGGAGTTATGGCTACACCTTC
TRBD1 TRBJ2-7 . TRBV6-5 CASSRGAGGRYEQYF TGTGCCAGCAGTAGGGGGGCAGGGGGCCGGTACGAGCAGTACTTC
TRBD1 TRBJ2-4 . TRBV12-5 CASGLTGGKNIQYF TGTGCTAGTGGTTTGACAGGGGGTAAAAACATTCAGTACTTC
. TRBJ2-1 . TRBV3-1/TRBV3-2 CASSQEVSFADAPNYNEQFF TGTGCCAGCAGCCAAGAGGTATCGTTCGCGGACGCCCCAAACTACAATGAGCAGTTCTTC
. TRBJ2-7 . TRBV7-8 CASSLPFPQDYEQYF TGTGCCAGCAGCTTACCTTTCCCCCAGGACTACGAGCAGTACTTC
. TRBJ2-1 . TRBV7-2 CASSLVRSNEQFF TGTGCCAGCAGCTTAGTACGGAGCAATGAGCAGTTCTTC
TRBD2 TRBJ2-3 once TRBV19 CASAGLAGVPGDTQYF TGTGCCAGCGCGGGACTAGCGGGGGTTCCGGGAGATACGCAGTATTTT
. TRBJ1-1 . TRBV7-8 CASSLVAGNTEAFF TGTGCCAGCAGCTTAGTTGCAGGGAACACTGAAGCTTTCTTT
TRBD2 TRBJ2-5 . TRBV28 CATRTSGQETQYF TGTGCCACTCGGACTAGCGGCCAAGAGACCCAGTACTTC
. TRBJ1-4 . TRBV3-1/TRBV3-2 CASSQNQGGATNEKLFF TGTGCCAGCAGCCAAAACCAGGGAGGTGCAACTAATGAAAAACTGTTTTTT
. TRBJ1-1 . TRBV5-6 CASSLWGAWNTEAFF TGTGCCAGCAGCTTGTGGGGGGCTTGGAACACTGAAGCTTTCTTT
TRBD1 TRBJ2-2 . TRBV11-1 CASSLGTGARGGELFF TGTGCCAGCAGCTTAGGGACAGGGGCTCGGGGCGGGGAGCTGTTTTTT
. TRBJ2-7 . TRBV25-1 CASSLSRSSYEQYF TGTGCCAGCAGTCTGTCCAGGAGCTCCTACGAGCAGTACTTC
. TRBJ2-3 . TRBV7-2 CASSLDAGADTQYF TGTGCCAGCAGCTTAGACGCAGGGGCAGATACGCAGTATTTT
. TRBJ1-4 . TRBV7-2 CASSLSAATNEKLFF TGTGCCAGCAGCTTGTCCGCTGCAACTAATGAAAAACTGTTTTTT
. TRBJ1-2 . TRBV7-9 CASSSARGYTF TGTGCCAGCAGCTCCGCTCGGGGCTACACCTTC
. TRBJ1-4 . TRBV19 CASAPGGVKLFF TGTGCCAGCGCACCGGGTGGGGTAAAACTGTTTTTT
. TRBJ1-3 . TRBV4-1 CASSQDPREDTIYF TGCGCCAGCAGCCAAGACCCCAGGGAGGACACCATATATTTT
. TRBJ1-5 . TRBV27 CASSLSDSQPQHF TGTGCCAGCAGTTTATCGGATAGTCAGCCCCAGCATTTT
TRBD1 TRBJ1-2 . TRBV5-8 CASSLYRDSNYGYTF TGTGCCAGCAGCTTGTACCGGGACAGCAACTATGGCTACACCTTC
TRBD2 TRBJ2-6 . TRBV3-1/TRBV3-2 CASSQGSGLAGSGANVLTF TGTGCCAGCAGCCAGGGGTCCGGACTAGCGGGGTCTGGGGCCAACGTCCTGACTTTC
. TRBJ2-6 . TRBV7-3 CASSLDRSGANVLTF TGTGCCAGCAGCTTAGACCGCTCTGGGGCCAACGTCCTGACTTTC
TRBD1 TRBJ2-1 once TRBV4-2 CASSRLEGADEQFF TGTGCCAGCAGCCGACTCGAGGGGGCCGATGAGCAGTTCTTC
. TRBJ1-2 . TRBV5-8 CASSPPSPASKEGYTF TGTGCCAGCAGCCCCCCCAGTCCAGCGTCTAAGGAGGGCTACACCTTC
TRBD1 TRBJ2-1 . TRBV28 CASSGRQGKGSYNEQFF TGTGCCAGCAGCGGCCGACAGGGGAAGGGGAGCTACAATGAGCAGTTCTTC
. TRBJ2-3 once TRBV6-1 CASSEEARSTDTQYF TGTGCCAGCAGTGAAGAAGCACGCAGCACAGATACGCAGTATTTT
TRBD1 TRBJ1-1 . TRBV30 CAWTGTGFLGEAFF TGTGCCTGGACCGGGACAGGGTTTTTAGGTGAAGCTTTCTTT
. TRBJ2-1 . TRBV27 CASNPRSRRGWNEQFF TGTGCCAGCAACCCCCGAAGCCGCCGGGGGTGGAATGAGCAGTTCTTC
TRBD2 TRBJ2-1 . TRBV6-2/TRBV6-3 CASSYLSGGFSSYNEQFF TGTGCCAGCAGTTACTTGAGCGGGGGCTTTAGCTCCTACAATGAGCAGTTCTTC
. TRBJ1-2 . TRBV5-5 CASSPRTGNYGYTF TGTGCCAGCAGCCCACGGACGGGGAACTATGGCTACACCTTC
. TRBJ2-7 . TRBV14 CASSAFPVAYEQYF TGTGCCAGCAGCGCCTTCCCGGTGGCCTACGAGCAGTACTTC
TRBD2 TRBJ2-1 . TRBV5-8 CASSLASGSSYNEQFF TGTGCCAGCAGCTTGGCTAGCGGAAGCTCCTACAATGAGCAGTTCTTC
. TRBJ2-3 once TRBV6-5 CASSYVSRDTQYF TGTGCCAGCAGTTACGTAAGCCGGGATACGCAGTATTTT
TRBD1 TRBJ2-2 . TRBV5-1 CASRSDRGRTGELFF TGCGCCAGCAGATCGGACAGGGGACGAACCGGGGAGCTGTTTTTT